Listed here are 21 T cell receptor beta chains from one sample, sequenced in a study of shared clonotypes between healthy human individuals. Repertoires were generated with immunoSEQ multiplex PCR, while TCRdb's copy carries only in-frame clones and drops some. In the table there are 850,000 to 1,100,000 clones, about 80% of which are singletons. The sample consisted of memory CD4+ T cells from PBMCs. Documented subset: CD45RA-negative fraction. Source of these receptors: a young man in good health. Some clones in this sample may be carry-over from other donors' samples.

The rearrangement joins TRBV5-1 to TRBJ2-1, with 16 bases lining up with TRBD2. The V gene's germline CDR1 is SGHRS and CDR2 YFSETQ. The CDR3 has 19 residues. V lost 4 bases and J lost 6; bases outside the gene matches: 13. The chain's CDR3 is CASSLSPGTSGRDRNEQFF. The CDR3 DNA reads as TGCGCCAGCAGCCTAAGTCCCGGGACTAGCGGGAGGGATCGCAATGAGCAGTTCTTC.

The chain employs TRBV7-2 and TRBJ1-3, with 7 positions matching TRBD1. Trimming cost V 5 bases and J 2 bases; bases outside gene matches: 9. This CDR3 comprises 16 residues. CDR1 SGHTA and CDR2 FQGNSA come from the germline V gene. The CDR3 bases are TGTGCCAGCAGCCAACAGGGGAGCTGGGCTGGAAACACCATATATTTT. The encoded protein is CASSQQGSWAGNTIYF.

About this clone: This clone may be a read error of a much larger clone one base away. Other DNA sequences of this sample code for an identical CDR3. V usage is TRBV30 and J usage is TRBJ1-2, with a tentative D call TRBD1 (5 bases). Germline loops: CDR1 GTSNPN, CDR2 SVGIG (reference sequence). The V gene lost 8 bases and the J gene lost 11 bases, with 24 bases spanning the gap. CDR3 length: 13 residues. The CDR3: CARRRQDLGGYTF. In nucleotides, the CDR3 is TGTGCCCGGCGGAGGCAGGACCTTGGGGGTTACACCTTC.

This chain links TRBV6-1 with TRBJ2-7, with no clear D. Trimming shortened V by 5 bases and J by 0 bases, and 8 bases separated the two germline ends. Germline V lookup: CDR1 MNHNS, CDR2 SASEGT. CDR3 length equals 13 residues. CDR3 sequence reads: CASSLGYSYEQYF. The CDR3 nucleotides are TGTGCCAGCAGTCTAGGCTACTCCTACGAGCAGTACTTC.

The chain carries TRBV5-8 and TRBJ2-1; D uncertain. Germline V gene data show CDR1 as SGHTS and CDR2 as YDEGEE. This CDR3 comprises 17 residues. The V end lost 0 bases, the J end lost 3 bases, and 16 bases lay between the germline ends. DNA for the CDR3: TGTGCCAGCAGCTTGGGCGCTTCCTACCCGAGCTACAATGAGCAGTTCTTC. Translated: CASSLGASYPSYNEQFF. The entire variable domain, with the rest obtained from reference TRBV5-8 and TRBJ2-1, is as follows: EAGVTQSPTHLIKTRGQQATLRCSPISGHTSVYWYQQALGLGLQFLLWYDEGEERNRGNFPPRFSGRQFPNYSSELNVNALELEDSALYLCASSLGASYPSYNEQFFGPGTRLTVL.

The chain has TRBV7-6 and TRBJ2-7; 10 nucleotides match TRBD2. The CDR3 length is 13 residues. Germline-derived CDR1 and CDR2 are SGHVS and FNYEAQ. V was pared by 8 bases and J by 2 bases, with 3 bases of the junction left unmatched. CDR3 region: CASSTSGTYEQYF. In DNA form, the CDR3 reads TGTGCCAGCTCAACTAGCGGGACCTACGAGCAGTACTTC. The whole variable domain, filled in from reference TRBV7-6 and TRBJ2-7, reads GAGVSQSPRYKVTKRGQDVALRCDPISGHVSLYWYRQALGQGPEFLTYFNYEAQQDKSGLPNDRFSAERPEGSISTLTIQRTEQRDSAMYRCASSTSGTYEQYFGPGTRLTVT.

This chain connects TRBV4-3 to TRBJ1-4; a weak D match, TRBD1 (5 bases). In germline, CDR1 is LGHNA, CDR2 YSLEER. The CDR3 consists of 14 residues. The V end lost 3 bases, the J end lost 6 bases, and 11 bases lay between the germline ends. CDR3 bases: TGCGCCAGCAGCCAGGGGACGCGGTATGAAAAACTGTTTTTT. Translation: CASSQGTRYEKLFF.

The chain uses TRBV15 and TRBJ2-5; D unclear. This CDR3 region has 14 residues. V lost 0 bases to trimming and J lost 1 base, with 6 bases between them. CDR1 LNHNV and CDR2 YYDKDF come from the germline V gene (reference sequence). As DNA, the CDR3 is TGTGCCACCAGCAGAGATCGAATCCAAGAGACCCAGTACTTC. Protein product: CATSRDRIQETQYF.

The V call is TRBV5-6, the J call TRBJ1-2, with D hard to call. Trimming cost V 0 bases and J 5 bases, with 8 bases left between them. Germline V gene lookup returns CDR1 SGHDT and CDR2 YYEEEE. The CDR3 loop spans 13 amino acids. The CDR3 DNA reads as TGTGCCAGCAGCTTGGGTTCTTTTTATGGCTACACCTTC. It is translated as CASSLGSFYGYTF.

The J gene is TRBJ2-5, the V gene TRBV2; TRBD1 aligns across 11 bases. Germline values: CDR1 SNHLY, CDR2 FYNNEI. The CDR3 extends over 13 amino acids. J was trimmed by 3 bases and V by 6 bases; bases with no gene match: 0. The DNA for the CDR3 is TGTGCCAGCAGGGGACAGGGGGAAGAGACCCAGTACTTC. Protein sequence: CASRGQGEETQYF.

V and J are TRBV5-1 and TRBJ2-1, with unresolved D. V was pared by 3 bases and J by 2 bases, with 9 bases between. Germline V CDR1 and CDR2: SGHRS, YFSETQ. The CDR3 has 14 amino acids. CDR3 loop: CASSSGIAYNEQFF. In DNA, the CDR3 is TGCGCCAGCAGCTCTGGGATAGCCTACAATGAGCAGTTCTTC.

The chain carries TRBV6-5 and TRBJ1-2, with no clear D. The CDR3 runs to 12 residues. Germline CDR1 is MNHEY and CDR2 is SVGAGI. V was shortened by 6 bases and J by 3 bases, with 8 bases between the two germline ends. CDR3 DNA sequence: TGTGCCAGCAGAACCCGGTACTATGGCTACACCTTC. Translation gives CASRTRYYGYTF.

This clone was detected once. The chain is built from TRBV30 and TRBJ2-7; D is possibly TRBD1 (6 bases). Trimming removed 3 bases from V and 7 bases from J, with 19 bases in between. Germline V gives CDR1 GTSNPN, CDR2 SVGIG (reference sequence). The CDR3 extends over 14 amino acids. The CDR3 here is CAWSLFSVRGEQYF. CDR3 in DNA: TGTGCCTGGAGCCTCTTCTCCGTTAGGGGGGAGCAGTACTTC.

The V and J genes are TRBV9 and TRBJ2-7; no reliable D call. V lost 3 bases, J lost 3 bases, and 10 bases lay in between. The CDR3 totals 13 residues. Germline V CDR1 and CDR2: SGDLS, YYNGEE. The CDR3 region has the DNA TGTGCCAGCAGCGCCAGTCCCAACTACGAGCAGTACTTC. It translates to CASSASPNYEQYF.

The chain has TRBV28 and TRBJ1-3, with a weak D call TRBD1 (6 bases). Germline CDR1 MDHEN, CDR2 SYDVKM. The V end lost 6 bases, the J end lost 8 bases, and 14 bases lay between the germline ends. The CDR3 sequence is 13 residues long. CDR3 in DNA: TGTGCCAGCAGCCCCGTTTCAGGGGACACCATATATTTT. Its translation: CASSPVSGDTIYF.

The chain couples TRBV10-3 to TRBJ2-2; no firm D call. Trimming shortened V by 2 bases and J by 6 bases, and 7 bases separated the two germline ends. The CDR3 covers 13 residues. Germline loops: CDR1 ENHRY, CDR2 SYGVKD. DNA of the CDR3: TGTGCCATCAGTGAGGGTGTCCCCGGGGAGCTGTTTTTT. This encodes CAISEGVPGELFF.

This chain joins TRBV5-6 and TRBJ2-7; tentative D call: TRBD2 (7 bases). V lost 4 bases, J lost 3 bases, and 17 bases lay in between. This CDR3 has 15 residues. The germline CDR1 and CDR2 sequences are SGHDT and YYEEEE. This chain's CDR3 is CASSLSAGAFYEQYF. The CDR3 nucleotides are TGTGCCAGCAGCCTGTCCGCGGGGGCCTTCTACGAGCAGTACTTC.

The chain uses TRBV28 and TRBJ2-7, with TRBD2 as a possible D gene (6 bases). The CDR3 is 13 amino acids. V lost 9 bases and J 0 bases, leaving 12 bases between the germline ends. Germline V CDR1 and CDR2: MDHEN, SYDVKM. The CDR3 DNA follows: TGTGCCAGTGTTGGGGGGAACTCCTACGAGCAGTACTTC. Its translation is CASVGGNSYEQYF.

The chain is built from TRBV10-3 and TRBJ1-1, with TRBD1 matching 8 bases. Germline V lookup: CDR1 ENHRY, CDR2 SYGVKD. Trimming at V came to 6 bases and at J to 2 bases, leaving 5 bases not matched to a gene. The CDR3 consists of 14 residues. The CDR3 region has the DNA TGTGCCATCAGCAGACAGGGGACAAACACTGAAGCTTTCTTT. It is translated as CAISRQGTNTEAFF.

The chain combines TRBV6-5 with TRBJ1-1; D is uncertain. Deletions cut 0 bases from V and 0 bases from J, with 8 bases between. The CDR3 is made up of 15 amino acids. The germline CDR1 and CDR2 sequences are MNHEY and SVGAGI. CDR3 DNA: TGTGCCAGCAGTTACTCGAGAACTATGAACACTGAAGCTTTCTTT. It codes for CASSYSRTMNTEAFF.

As concerns this clone: This clone may be a read error of a much larger clone one base away. This chain links TRBV30 with TRBJ2-5, with a weak D call TRBD2 (7 bases). Germline V CDR1 and CDR2: GTSNPN, SVGIG (reference sequence). The CDR3 spans 16 residues. The CDR3 DNA sequence: TGTGCCTGGGGTGTAGGGGGGGTAACGGGGCAAGAGACCCAGTACTTC. It codes for CAWGVGGVTGQETQYF.